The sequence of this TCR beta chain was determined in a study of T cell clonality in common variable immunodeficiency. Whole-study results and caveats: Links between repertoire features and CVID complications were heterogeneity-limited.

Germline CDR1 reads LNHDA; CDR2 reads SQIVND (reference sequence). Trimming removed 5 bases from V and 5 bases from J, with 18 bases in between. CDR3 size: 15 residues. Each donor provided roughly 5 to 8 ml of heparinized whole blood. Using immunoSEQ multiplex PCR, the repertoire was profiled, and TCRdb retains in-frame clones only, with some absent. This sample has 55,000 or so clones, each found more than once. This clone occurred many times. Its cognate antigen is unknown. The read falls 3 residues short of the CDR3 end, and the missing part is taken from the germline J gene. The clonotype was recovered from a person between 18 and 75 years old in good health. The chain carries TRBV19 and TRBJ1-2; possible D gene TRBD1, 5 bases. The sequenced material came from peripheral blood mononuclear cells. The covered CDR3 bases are TGTGCCAGTAGTTGGGGACTGCCCCGTGATTATGGC. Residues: CASSWGLPRDYG. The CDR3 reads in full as CASSWGLPRDYGYTF.